The next 4 T cell receptor beta chains were all read from a single sample in a study of blood T cell repertoires in COVID-19. Profiling relied on immunoSEQ multiplex PCR, and the TCRdb table lists in-frame clones only, not all of them. In the table there are about 180,000 clones, about 90% of which are singletons. Sequencing was done on a sample of PBMCs or T cells enriched from blood (not recorded which). Receptor source: a young woman who had recovered from COVID-19.

Only one count was recorded for this clone. This chain connects TRBV28 to TRBJ2-3, with a tentative D call TRBD2 (5 bases). V lost 8 bases and J lost 4, with 16 bases in between. CDR1 is MDHEN and CDR2 is SYDVKM in the germline V gene. This CDR3 is 14 amino acids long. CDR3 in DNA: TGTGCCAGCGAACCCAATCTCGGGGCAGATACGCAGTATTTT. The encoded protein is CASEPNLGADTQYF. Variable domain in full (rest from reference TRBV28 and TRBJ2-3): DVKVTQSSRYLVKRTGEKVFLECVQDMDHENMFWYRQDPGLGLRLIYFSYDVKMKEKGDIPEGYSVSREKKERFSLILESASTNQTSMYLCASEPNLGADTQYFGPGTRLTVL.

This sequence joins TRBV30 and TRBJ2-1, with 9 bases lining up with TRBD1. Unmatched junction bases numbered 3, after V lost 2 bases and J lost 10 bases. The V gene's germline CDR1 is GTSNPN and CDR2 SVGIG (reference sequence). The CDR3 totals 12 residues. CDR3 protein: CAWSKTGGEQFF. In DNA, the CDR3 is TGTGCCTGGAGTAAGACAGGGGGGGAGCAGTTCTTC.

The chain employs TRBV5-4 and TRBJ2-1; TRBD2 might be the D (6 bases). Germline V gene data show CDR1 as SGHNT and CDR2 as YYREEE (reference sequence). The V and J ends lost 5 bases and 8 bases respectively, with 11 bases between them. There are 12 residues in the CDR3. CDR3 in DNA: TGTGCCAGCAGTTTAACGGGAGATGAGCAGTTCTTC. Encoded protein: CASSLTGDEQFF.

This chain uses TRBV5-1 with TRBJ2-5; 7 nucleotides align to TRBD1. Trimming took 1 base from V and 2 from J; bases not matched to a gene: 5. The CDR3 sequence is 15 residues long. Germline values: CDR1 SGHRS, CDR2 YFSETQ. The CDR3 protein is CASSLSGTVQETQYF. The CDR3 DNA reads as TGCGCCAGCAGCTTGAGTGGGACAGTTCAAGAGACCCAGTACTTC.